The present T cell receptor (beta chain) was sequenced within a study of CD8 T cells in ankylosing spondylitis. Study findings and constraints: Disease-linked clones were reportedly significantly enriched in matched ankylosing spondylitis synovial fluid. Both synovial fluid and blood in reactive arthritis had previously been reported to carry some motif variants. Ankylosing spondylitis blood appeared to carry a characteristic TCR beta motif of 7 or 8 highly homologous variants.

This clonotype was detected many times. As yet, its antigen is unknown. This CDR3 comprises 11 residues. Germline V gene sequence: CDR1 DFQATT, CDR2 SNEGSKA (reference sequence). V gave up 7 bases and J gave up 2 bases; unmatched junction bases: 0. By quantitative 5'-RACE with molecular barcodes, the TCR beta libraries were made. TCRdb reprocessed the 5' RACE reads with MiXCR, giving one entry per CDR3 protein. The table records 310,000 or so distinct CDR3 sequences, 15% to 20% of them present only once. The chain uses TRBV20-1 and TRBJ2-7, with TRBD2 identical over 9 bases. This clonotype was obtained from a male donor with ankylosing spondylitis or in good health (not recorded which). Material for sequencing was blood, either unsorted or a sorted T cell fraction (not recorded which). CDR3 DNA sequence: TGCAGTGGACTAGCGGCCTACGAGCAGTACGTC. Protein: CSGLAAYEQYV.